This T cell receptor (beta chain) emerged from a study of blood T cell repertoires in COVID-19 (dated by TCRdb to 2019 to 2021). For the study in its entirety: Samples from collaborators originated in the United States, Italy and Spain and spanned both the acute and convalescent phases of COVID-19. Where available, HLA class I and class II types were taken from metadata supplied by the sample provider and were not determined by assay-based typing. Subjects who had been exposed to COVID-19, were actively infected with it, or had recovered from it provided the deeply sampled blood TCRbeta repertoires that made up the dataset. The repertoires were released in a freely available public database intended as a resource for research on the immune response to SARS-CoV-2. The material from the prospective study consisted of cDNA or gDNA derived from T cells, B-cell-depleted T cells, or PBMCs. The samples were drawn from the first 160 participants of the ongoing ImmuneRACE study and from 1,254 subjects provided by 6 global collaborators. The sample metadata nearly always contained a de-identified subject ID, COVID-19 status, age in years and sex.

The study at large found these results: How much clinical and demographic metadata was included differed by source and by participant, and the metadata was provided uncurated.

One collaborating source in Seattle enrolled patients while the patients were actively infected and followed the patients over time throughout the course of disease. The collaborating institutions used their own protocols to collect whole blood in K2EDTA tubes. For TCRbeta analysis, collaborators shipped samples in one of three forms: frozen whole blood, isolated PBMCs, or DNA extracted from either of those sample types. With regard to this clone: Its target antigen remains unknown. There are no base qualities to consult, and no much larger clone falls within one base.

CDR1 and CDR2, looked up from the germline V gene (reference sequence), are LGHDT and YNNKEL. Reading from cysteine to phenylalanine, the CDR3 counts 17 amino acids. Solely the CDR3 DNA is kept, with 51 bases framed from the first base. V and J are truncated by 5 bases and 2 bases respectively, leaving an intervening sequence of 18 bases. TCRbeta CDR3 regions were amplified from genomic DNA by means of the immunoSEQ Assay, a bias-controlled multiplex PCR. Turning to the authors' computational methods: Within the assay, amplification of reference gene primers was used to estimate how many nucleated cells each sample contained. To quantify the absolute abundance of each unique TCRbeta CDR3 rearrangement, sequence reads were collapsed and filtered. Productive Simpson clonality was computed per sample as the square root of Simpson's diversity index over productive rearrangements. TCRdb retrieved this table from immuneACCESS and kept in-frame rearrangements only. Not all clones are present; in checked studies, unresolved V genes account for under half, and no reason is known for the remainder. The V and J calls and clone size are taken from that table; D and trimming were inferred from the DNA. This sample holds about half a million clones; 75% to 90% were observed only once. The ten largest clones take up 0.8% to 0.9% of the sample.

This TCR came from a man aged 18 to 29 with COVID-19, enrolled during active disease. Material: peripheral blood. This chain joins TRBV3-1 (or the pseudogene TRBV3-2) to TRBJ2-2; TRBD2 is possibly the D segment (5 matching bases). CDR3 reads: CASSFKRARCNTGELFF. The DNA sequence is given as TGTGCCAGCAGCTTCAAGAGGGCCAGGTGTAACACCGGGGAGCTGTTTTTT.